The sequence of this TCR beta chain was determined in a study of T-cell reconstitution after alpha-beta-depleted transplantation in children. TCRbeta library construction was performed incorporating unique molecular identifiers. Via MiXCR, TCRdb re-called the PCR reads, giving one row per CDR3 protein. Among a few hundred thousand distinct CDR3 sequences listed, approximately 11% were seen once. This clonotype showed up just a few times. V was pared by 4 bases and J by 0 bases, with 7 bases between. Germline V gene lookup returns CDR1 SGHTA and CDR2 FQGNSA. The CDR3 totals 14 residues. The TCR was taken from a human donor who donated a stem cell graft to a child with acute myeloid leukemia. This chain uses TRBV7-2 with TRBJ1-3, with TRBD1 as a possible D gene (5 bases). Sequenced here: PBMCs from the stem cell graft donor, sampled from the stem cell graft. CDR3 DNA sequence: TGTGCCAGCAGCTCACAGGTCTCTGGAAACACCATATATTTT. Translation gives CASSSQVSGNTIYF.